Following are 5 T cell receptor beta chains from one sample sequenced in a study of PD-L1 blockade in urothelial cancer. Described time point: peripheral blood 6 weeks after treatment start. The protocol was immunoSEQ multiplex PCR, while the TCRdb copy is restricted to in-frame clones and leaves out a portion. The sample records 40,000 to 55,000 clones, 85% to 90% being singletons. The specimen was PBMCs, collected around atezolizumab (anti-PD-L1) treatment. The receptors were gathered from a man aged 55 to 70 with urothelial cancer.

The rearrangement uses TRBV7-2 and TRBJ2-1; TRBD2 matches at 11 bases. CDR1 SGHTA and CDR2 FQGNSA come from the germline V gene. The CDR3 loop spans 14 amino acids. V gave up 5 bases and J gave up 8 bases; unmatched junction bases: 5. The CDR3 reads CASSLGLAGHEQFF. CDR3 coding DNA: TGTGCCAGCAGCCTAGGACTAGCGGGTCATGAGCAGTTCTTC.

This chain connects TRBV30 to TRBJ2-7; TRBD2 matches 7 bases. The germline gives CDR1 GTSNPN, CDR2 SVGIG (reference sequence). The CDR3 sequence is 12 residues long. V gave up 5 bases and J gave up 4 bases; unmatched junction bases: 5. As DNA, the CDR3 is TGTGCCTGGCGCCGGGACTATTACGAGCAGTACTTC. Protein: CAWRRDYYEQYF.

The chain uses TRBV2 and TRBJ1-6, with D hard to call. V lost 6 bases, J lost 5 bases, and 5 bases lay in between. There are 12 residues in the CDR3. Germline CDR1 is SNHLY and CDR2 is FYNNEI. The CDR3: CASRGHNSPLHF. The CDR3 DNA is TGTGCCAGCAGGGGCCATAATTCACCCCTCCACTTT.

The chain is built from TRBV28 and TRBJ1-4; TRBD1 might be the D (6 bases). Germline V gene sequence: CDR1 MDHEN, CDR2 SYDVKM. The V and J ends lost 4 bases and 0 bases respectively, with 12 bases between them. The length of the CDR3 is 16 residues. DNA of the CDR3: TGTGCCAGCAGTTCCCCCAGGGGCCCAACTAATGAAAAACTGTTTTTT. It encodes CASSSPRGPTNEKLFF.

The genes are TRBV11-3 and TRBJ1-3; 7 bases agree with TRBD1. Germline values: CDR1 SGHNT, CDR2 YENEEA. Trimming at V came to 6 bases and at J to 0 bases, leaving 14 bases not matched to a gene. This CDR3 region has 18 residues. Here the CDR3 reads CASRGQVINRGSGNTIYF. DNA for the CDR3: TGTGCCAGCAGAGGACAGGTCATCAATAGGGGCTCTGGAAACACCATATATTTT. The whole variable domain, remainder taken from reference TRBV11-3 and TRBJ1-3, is EAGVVQSPRYKIIEKKQPVAFWCNPISGHNTLYWYLQNLGQGPELLIRYENEEAVDDSQLPKDRFSAERLKGVDSTLKIQPAELGDSAVYLCASRGQVINRGSGNTIYFGEGSWLTVV.